The 10 T cell receptor beta chains presented below share a single source sample, sequenced in a study of T cell changes during pregnancy in multiple sclerosis. Some clones are missing from TCRdb's copy, which holds only in-frame ones; the method was immunoSEQ multiplex PCR. The repertoire holds around 50,000 clones, about 83% seen once, with 5.3% in the top ten. The specimen was peripheral blood from another person, used as feeder cells. These receptors came from a human donor whose cells served as feeder cells for cultures in a pregnancy study.

This chain links TRBV30 with TRBJ1-3, with 7 bases fitting TRBD1. This CDR3 comprises 13 residues. The germline V gene encodes CDR1 GTSNPN and CDR2 SVGIG (reference sequence). The CDR3 protein is CATTGSSGNTIYF. DNA for the CDR3: TGTGCTACGACAGGGAGCTCTGGAAACACCATATATTTT.

This chain uses TRBV7-2 with TRBJ2-1, with TRBD2 identical over 10 bases. The germline gives CDR1 SGHTA, CDR2 FQGNSA. V lost 5 bases, J lost 7 bases, and 8 bases stayed unmatched. The CDR3 is 15 amino acids. This chain's CDR3 is CASSPSGRAWNEQFF. For the CDR3, the DNA is TGTGCCAGCAGCCCCAGCGGGAGGGCCTGGAATGAGCAGTTCTTC.

This clone has a single count. The chain is built from TRBV9 and TRBJ2-1, with TRBD2 as a possible D gene (5 bases). Germline loops: CDR1 SGDLS, CDR2 YYNGEE. The CDR3 is made up of 15 amino acids. Between the trimmed V and J ends, which lost 7 bases and 0 bases, there was a span of 14 bases. CDR3 DNA: TGTGCCAGCGAGACGGACGCGGGCTCCTACAATGAGCAGTTCTTC. Translating gives CASETDAGSYNEQFF.

The chain has TRBV4-1 and TRBJ2-3; D uncertain. The CDR3 contains 13 residues. Germline CDR1 reads MGHRA; CDR2 reads YSYEKL. V was pared by 0 bases and J by 6 bases, with 7 bases between. The CDR3 region is CASSQDRTDTQYF. CDR3 sequence (DNA): TGCGCCAGCAGCCAAGATCGGACGGATACGCAGTATTTT.

The genes are TRBV21-1 and TRBJ2-1; whether TRBD1, the table's D call, matches the DNA was not checked. TRBV21-1 is shown as a pseudogene. The CDR3 sequence is 17 residues long. CDR3: CASSGRTGGACYNEQFF. The DNA for the CDR3 is TGTGCCAGCAGCGGCCGGACAGGGGGCGCGTGTTACAATGAGCAGTTCTTC.

In this sample, this clone turned up once. V and J are TRBV7-9 and TRBJ2-7; 7 bases map to TRBD2. The CDR3 runs 15 residues. From germline, CDR1 is SEHNR and CDR2 FQNEAQ (reference sequence). Trimming at V came to 5 bases and at J to 3 bases, leaving 10 bases not matched to a gene. CDR3 in DNA: TGTGCCAGCAGCGCCCAAAGAGCGGGGTTCTACGAGCAGTACTTC. Translation: CASSAQRAGFYEQYF.

The chain is built from TRBV2 and TRBJ2-1; TRBD2 might be the D (5 bases). With 4 bases removed from V and 5 bases from J, the gap between germline ends came to 9 bases. This CDR3 is built from 13 residues. The germline V gene has CDR1 SNHLY and CDR2 FYNNEI. CDR3 nucleotide sequence: TGTGCCAGCAGTGTACGGGGTGACAATGAGCAGTTCTTC. Protein: CASSVRGDNEQFF.

The chain links TRBV4-1 to TRBJ1-2, with D maybe TRBD1 (5 bases). V lost 1 base and J 6 bases, leaving 15 bases between the germline ends. Germline-derived CDR1 and CDR2 are MGHRA and YSYEKL. The CDR3 extends over 15 amino acids. The CDR3 spells CASSQVGMSGDGYTF. The CDR3 DNA sequence: TGCGCCAGCAGCCAAGTCGGGATGTCGGGGGATGGCTACACCTTC.

The chain combines TRBV7-3 with TRBJ2-3, with 8 bases matching TRBD2. Germline CDR1 and CDR2: SGHTA and FQGTGA. V shed 5 bases and J 4 bases; nucleotides not matched to a gene: 11. CDR3 length: 16 residues. The CDR3 sequence is CASSNRAGEEADTQYF. As DNA, the CDR3 is TGTGCCAGCAGCAATCGAGCGGGAGAGGAGGCAGATACGCAGTATTTT. Combining the CDR3 with reference TRBV7-3 and TRBJ2-3 gives the whole variable domain GAGVSQTPSNKVTEKGKYVELRCDPISGHTALYWYRQSLGQGPEFLIYFQGTGAADDSGLPNDRFFAVRPEGSVSTLKIQRTERGDSAVYLCASSNRAGEEADTQYFGPGTRLTVL.

The chain uses TRBV7-9 and TRBJ2-5; D might be TRBD1 or TRBD2, each matching 5 bases. Germline CDR1 SEHNR, CDR2 FQNEAQ (reference sequence). The CDR3 spans 14 residues. With 5 bases removed from V and 5 bases from J, the gap between germline ends came to 15 bases. CDR3 DNA sequence: TGTGCCAGCAGCGATTTTAGGGGCGGGGAGACCCAGTACTTC. This codes for CASSDFRGGETQYF.